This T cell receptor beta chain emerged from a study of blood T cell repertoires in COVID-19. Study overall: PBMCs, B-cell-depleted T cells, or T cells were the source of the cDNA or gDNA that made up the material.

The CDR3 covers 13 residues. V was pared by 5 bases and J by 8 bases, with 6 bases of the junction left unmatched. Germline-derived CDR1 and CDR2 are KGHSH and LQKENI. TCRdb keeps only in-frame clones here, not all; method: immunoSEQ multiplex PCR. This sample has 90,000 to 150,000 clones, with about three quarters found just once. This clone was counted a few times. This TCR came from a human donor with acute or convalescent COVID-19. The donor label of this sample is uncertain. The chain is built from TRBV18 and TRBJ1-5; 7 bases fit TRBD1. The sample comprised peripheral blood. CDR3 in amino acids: CASSGDSVEPQHF. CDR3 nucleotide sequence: TGTGCCAGCTCAGGGGACAGCGTGGAGCCCCAGCATTTT.